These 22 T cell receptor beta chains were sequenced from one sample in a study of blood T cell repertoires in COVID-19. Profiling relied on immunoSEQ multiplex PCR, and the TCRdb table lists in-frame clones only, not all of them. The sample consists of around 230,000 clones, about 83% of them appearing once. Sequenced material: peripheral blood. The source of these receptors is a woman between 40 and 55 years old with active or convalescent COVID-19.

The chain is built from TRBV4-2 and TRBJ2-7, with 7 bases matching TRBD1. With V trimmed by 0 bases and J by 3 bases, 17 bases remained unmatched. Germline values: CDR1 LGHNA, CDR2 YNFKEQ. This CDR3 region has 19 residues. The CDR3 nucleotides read TGTGCCAGCAGCCAAGATCCCCTGACAGGGTACCTAGTTCTCTACGAGCAGTACTTC. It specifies CASSQDPLTGYLVLYEQYF.

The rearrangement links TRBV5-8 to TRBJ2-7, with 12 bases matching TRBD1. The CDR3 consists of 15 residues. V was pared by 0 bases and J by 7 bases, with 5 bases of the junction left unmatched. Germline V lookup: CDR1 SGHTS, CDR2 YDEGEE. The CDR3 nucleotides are TGTGCCAGCAGCTTGGGGGGACAGGGGGCTGGAGAGCAGTACTTC. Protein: CASSLGGQGAGEQYF.

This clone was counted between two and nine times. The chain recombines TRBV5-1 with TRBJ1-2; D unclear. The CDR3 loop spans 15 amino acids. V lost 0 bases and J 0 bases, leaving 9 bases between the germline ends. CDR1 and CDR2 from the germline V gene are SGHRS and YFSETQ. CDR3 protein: CASSLGQAANYGYTF. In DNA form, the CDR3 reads TGCGCCAGCAGCTTGGGCCAGGCCGCTAACTATGGCTACACCTTC.

The CDR3 DNA sequence: TGTGCCAGCAGCTTAGTTCCCGGACAGAACACCGGGGAGCTGTTTTTT. This encodes CASSLVPGQNTGELFF. V usage is TRBV7-6 and J usage is TRBJ2-2, with D tentatively TRBD1 (5 bases). V was pared by 1 base and J by 1 base, with 10 bases between. Germline loops: CDR1 SGHVS, CDR2 FNYEAQ. There are 16 residues in the CDR3.

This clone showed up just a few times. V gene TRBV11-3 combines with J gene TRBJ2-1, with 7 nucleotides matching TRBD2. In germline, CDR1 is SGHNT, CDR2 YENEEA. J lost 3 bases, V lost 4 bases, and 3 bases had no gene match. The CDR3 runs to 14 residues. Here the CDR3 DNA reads TGTGCCAGCAGCTGGACGGGAGGCTACAATGAGCAGTTCTTC. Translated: CASSWTGGYNEQFF.

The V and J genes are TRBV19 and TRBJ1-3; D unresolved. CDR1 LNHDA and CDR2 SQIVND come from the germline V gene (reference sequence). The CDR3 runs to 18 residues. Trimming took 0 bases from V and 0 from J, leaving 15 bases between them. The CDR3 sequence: CASSIDGGLFNSGNTIYF. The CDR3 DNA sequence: TGTGCCAGTAGTATAGACGGCGGATTGTTCAACTCTGGAAACACCATATATTTT. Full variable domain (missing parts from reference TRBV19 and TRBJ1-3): DGGITQSPKYLFRKEGQNVTLSCEQNLNHDAMYWYRQDPGQGLRLIYYSQIVNDFQKGDIAEGYSVSREKKESFPLTVTSAQKNPTAFYLCASSIDGGLFNSGNTIYFGEGSWLTVV.

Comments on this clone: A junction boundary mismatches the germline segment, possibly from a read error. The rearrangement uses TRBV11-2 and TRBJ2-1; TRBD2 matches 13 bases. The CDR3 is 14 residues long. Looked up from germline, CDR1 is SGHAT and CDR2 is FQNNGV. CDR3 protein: CTSSLTSGGNEQFF. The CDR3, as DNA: TGTACCAGCAGCTTGACTAGCGGGGGGAATGAGCAGTTCTTC.

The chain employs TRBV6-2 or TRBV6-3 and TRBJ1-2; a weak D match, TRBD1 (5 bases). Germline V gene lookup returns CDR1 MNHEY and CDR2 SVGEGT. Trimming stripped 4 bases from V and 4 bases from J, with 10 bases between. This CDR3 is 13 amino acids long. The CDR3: CASSLTDRYGYTF. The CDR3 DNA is TGTGCCAGCAGTTTGACAGACCGCTATGGCTACACCTTC.

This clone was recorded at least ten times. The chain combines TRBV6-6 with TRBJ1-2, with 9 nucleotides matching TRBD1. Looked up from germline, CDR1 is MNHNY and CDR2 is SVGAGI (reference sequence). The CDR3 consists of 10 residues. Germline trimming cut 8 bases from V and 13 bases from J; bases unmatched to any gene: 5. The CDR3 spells CASADRGVTF. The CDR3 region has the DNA TGTGCCAGCGCGGACAGGGGAGTCACCTTC.

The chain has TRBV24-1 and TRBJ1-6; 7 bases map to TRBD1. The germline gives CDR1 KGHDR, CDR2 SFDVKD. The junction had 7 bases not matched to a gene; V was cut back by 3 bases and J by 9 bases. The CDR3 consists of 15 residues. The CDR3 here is CATSDPRSGGSPLHF. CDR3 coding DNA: TGTGCCACCAGTGATCCACGGTCAGGGGGTTCACCCCTCCACTTT.

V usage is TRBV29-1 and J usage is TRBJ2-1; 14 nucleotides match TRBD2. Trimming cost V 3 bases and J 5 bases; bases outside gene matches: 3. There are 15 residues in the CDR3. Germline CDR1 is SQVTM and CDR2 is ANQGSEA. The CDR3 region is CSVEGLAGVNNEQFF. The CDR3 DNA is TGCAGCGTTGAGGGACTAGCGGGGGTAAACAATGAGCAGTTCTTC.

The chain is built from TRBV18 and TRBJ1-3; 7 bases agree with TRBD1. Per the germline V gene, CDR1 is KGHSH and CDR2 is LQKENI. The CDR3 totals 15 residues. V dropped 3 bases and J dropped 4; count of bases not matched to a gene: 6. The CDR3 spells CASSPAGGGGNTIYF. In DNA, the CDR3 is TGTGCCAGCTCACCCGCAGGGGGAGGAGGAAACACCATATATTTT.

CDR3 loop: CASRASGGQYNEQFF. For the CDR3, the DNA is TGTGCCAGTAGAGCTAGCGGGGGGCAGTACAATGAGCAGTTCTTC. This chain connects TRBV19 to TRBJ2-1; 11 positions agree with TRBD2. The V gene's germline CDR1 is LNHDA and CDR2 SQIVND (reference sequence). This CDR3 comprises 15 residues. V trimming: 6 bases; J trimming: 4 bases; junction bases outside the gene matches: 5.

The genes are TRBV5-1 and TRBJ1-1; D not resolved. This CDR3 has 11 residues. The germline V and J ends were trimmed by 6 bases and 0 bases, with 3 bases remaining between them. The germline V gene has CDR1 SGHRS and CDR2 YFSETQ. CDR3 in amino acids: CASKLNTEAFF. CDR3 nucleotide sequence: TGCGCCAGCAAGCTGAACACTGAAGCTTTCTTT.

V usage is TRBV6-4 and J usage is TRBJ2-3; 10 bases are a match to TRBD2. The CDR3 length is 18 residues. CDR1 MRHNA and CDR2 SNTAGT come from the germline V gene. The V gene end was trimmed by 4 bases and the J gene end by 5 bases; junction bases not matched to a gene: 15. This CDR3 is CASSVESASGSYKDTQYF. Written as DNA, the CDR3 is TGTGCCAGCAGTGTAGAGTCCGCTAGCGGGAGCTATAAAGATACGCAGTATTTT.

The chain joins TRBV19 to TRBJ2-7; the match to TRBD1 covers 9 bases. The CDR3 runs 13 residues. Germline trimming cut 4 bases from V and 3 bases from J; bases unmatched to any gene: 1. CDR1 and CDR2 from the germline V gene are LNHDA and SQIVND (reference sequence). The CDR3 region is CASSRDRDYEQYF. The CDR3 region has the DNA TGTGCCAGTAGTAGGGACAGGGACTACGAGCAGTACTTC.

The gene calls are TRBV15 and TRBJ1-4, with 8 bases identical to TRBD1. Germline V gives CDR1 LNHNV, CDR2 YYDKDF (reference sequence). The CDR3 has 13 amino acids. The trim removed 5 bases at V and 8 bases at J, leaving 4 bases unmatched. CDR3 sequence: CATSEDRDEKLFF. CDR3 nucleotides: TGTGCCACCAGCGAGGACAGGGACGAAAAACTGTTTTTT.

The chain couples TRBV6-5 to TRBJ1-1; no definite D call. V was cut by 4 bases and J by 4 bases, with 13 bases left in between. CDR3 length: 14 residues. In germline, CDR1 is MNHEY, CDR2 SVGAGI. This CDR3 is CASSSESFATEAFF. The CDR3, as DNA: TGTGCCAGCAGTTCTGAGAGCTTTGCCACTGAAGCTTTCTTT.

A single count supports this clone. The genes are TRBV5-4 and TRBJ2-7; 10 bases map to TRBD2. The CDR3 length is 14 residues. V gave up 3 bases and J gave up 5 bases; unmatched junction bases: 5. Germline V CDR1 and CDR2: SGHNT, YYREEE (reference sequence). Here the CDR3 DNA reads TGTGCCAGCAGCTCGGGACTAGCGTATAACGAGCAGTACTTC. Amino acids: CASSSGLAYNEQYF.

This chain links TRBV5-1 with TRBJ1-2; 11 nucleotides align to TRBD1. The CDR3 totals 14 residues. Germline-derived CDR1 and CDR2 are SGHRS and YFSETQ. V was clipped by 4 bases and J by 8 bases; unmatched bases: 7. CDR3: CASSQGTGGLGYTF. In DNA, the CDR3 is TGCGCCAGCAGCCAAGGGACAGGGGGTTTGGGCTACACCTTC.

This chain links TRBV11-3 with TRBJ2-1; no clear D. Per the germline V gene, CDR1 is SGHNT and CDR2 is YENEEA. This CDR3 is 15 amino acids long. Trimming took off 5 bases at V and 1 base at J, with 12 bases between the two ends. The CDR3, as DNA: TGTGCCAGCAGCCGTACAGTAGGATCCTACAATGAGCAGTTCTTC. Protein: CASSRTVGSYNEQFF.

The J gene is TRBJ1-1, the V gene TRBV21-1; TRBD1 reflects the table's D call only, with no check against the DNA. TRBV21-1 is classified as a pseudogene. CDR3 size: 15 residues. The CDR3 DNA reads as TGTGCCAGCAGCAAGCCCGGGACAGGGGGAACTGAAGCTTTCTTT. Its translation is CASSKPGTGGTEAFF.